This T cell receptor (beta chain) derives from a study of beta chain features in type 1 diabetes. General observations from the study: Researchers reported that naive, central memory and Treg TCRB repertoires appeared more similar in patients than in healthy donors. PCR may have favored shorter templates equally in patients and controls.

In its sample, this clone was seen a few times. Its target is unknown. Expressed TCRB transcripts were sequenced after all isolated RNA was converted to cDNA. Some clones are missing from TCRdb's copy, which holds only in-frame ones; the method was immunoSEQ multiplex PCR. This table holds hundreds of thousands of clones, 25% to 35% found once. Germline V gives CDR1 SQVTM, CDR2 ANQGSEA. Trimming removed 1 base from V and 1 base from J, with 10 bases in between. The CDR3 runs 14 residues. Specimen: naive CD4+ T cells from blood. The rearrangement uses TRBV29-1 and TRBJ1-1; D is possibly TRBD1 (6 bases). This clonotype was obtained from a man aged 18 to 35 in good health. For the CDR3, the DNA is TGCAGCGTTGAAGGGTCAGGGGCGAACACTGAAGCTTTCTTT. It codes for CSVEGSGANTEAFF. The variable domain in full, with the rest retrieved from reference TRBV29-1 and TRBJ1-1, is SAVISQKPSRDICQRGTSLTIQCQVDSQVTMMFWYRQQPGQSLTLIATANQGSEATYESGFVIDKFPISRPNLTFSTLTVSNMSPEDSSIYLCSVEGSGANTEAFFGQGTRLTVV.